The rows below give T cell receptor beta chains drawn from one sample of a study of blood T cell repertoires in COVID-19. The protocol was immunoSEQ multiplex PCR, while the TCRdb copy is restricted to in-frame clones and leaves out a portion. The repertoire consists of 400,000 to 500,000 clones, with about 88% occurring once and the leading ten covering around 1.5%. The specimen sequenced was PBMCs or T cells enriched from blood (not recorded which). These TCRs come from a woman under 30 who had been exposed to COVID-19. Each CDR3 is given with its conserved first and last residue. D genes are given only for firm matches. Clone size appears in some rows only: once, few, many, or a class for an expanded clone.

size,D,J,V,CDR3,DNA
NA,TRBD1,TRBJ1-1,TRBV7-8,CASSPNFWTGENTEAFF,TGTGCCAGCAGCCCTAACTTTTGGACAGGGGAGAACACTGAAGCTTTCTTT
NA,NA,TRBJ2-1,TRBV4-1,CASKGGTTYNEQFF,TGCGCCAGCAAAGGAGGGACCACCTACAATGAGCAGTTCTTC
NA,TRBD1,TRBJ2-7,TRBV7-2,CASSSRTGSYEQYF,TGTGCCAGCAGCAGTCGGACAGGCTCCTACGAGCAGTACTTC
NA,NA,TRBJ2-7,TRBV18,CASSPGIGLLEEQYF,TGTGCCAGCTCACCAGGTATTGGACTCCTTGAAGAGCAGTACTTC
NA,NA,TRBJ1-6,TRBV7-9,CASSPLGQHNSPLHF,TGTGCCAGCAGCCCCCTCGGACAGCATAATTCACCCCTCCACTTT
NA,TRBD1,TRBJ1-1,TRBV6-1,CASSNRGFGGTEAFF,TGTGCCAGCAGTAACAGGGGGTTCGGCGGCACTGAAGCTTTCTTT
once,NA,TRBJ2-7,TRBV27,CASSHGQTYEQYF,TGTGCCAGCAGCCATGGACAGACCTACGAGCAGTACTTC
once,NA,TRBJ1-1,TRBV9,CASSVDQGGTEAFF,TGTGCCAGCAGCGTCGATCAGGGTGGTACTGAAGCTTTCTTT
once,NA,TRBJ1-2,TRBV11-2,CASSSEGGF,TGTGCCAGCAGCTCTGAGGGAGGATTC
NA,NA,TRBJ1-5,TRBV10-2,CASSETDTKPNQPQHF,TGCGCCAGCAGTGAGACCGACACAAAACCCAATCAGCCCCAGCATTTT
NA,TRBD1,TRBJ1-1,TRBV13,CASSFGQGARGNTEAFF,TGTGCCAGCAGCTTCGGACAGGGGGCGCGTGGGAACACTGAAGCTTTCTTT
NA,TRBD1,TRBJ1-6,TRBV9,CASSAYQGGNSPLHF,TGTGCCAGCAGCGCGTATCAGGGGGGTAATTCACCCCTCCACTTT
NA,NA,TRBJ2-1,TRBV28,CASSLLPGRGGGNEQFF,TGTGCCAGCAGTTTACTCCCAGGGAGGGGGGGTGGAAATGAGCAGTTCTTC
NA,NA,TRBJ1-4,TRBV11-2,CASSLRGSEKLFF,TGTGCCAGCAGCTTACGGGGGAGTGAAAAACTGTTTTTT
NA,NA,TRBJ2-7,TRBV11-2,CASSLDLGSLSYEQYF,TGTGCCAGCAGCTTAGATCTTGGTAGCCTCTCCTACGAGCAGTACTTC
few,NA,TRBJ1-3,TRBV13,CASSLQRDTIYF,TGTGCCAGCAGCCTCCAACGGGACACCATATATTTT
NA,NA,TRBJ1-2,TRBV7-2,CASSFGEEDLYGYTF,TGTGCCAGCAGCTTTGGAGAGGAGGATCTCTATGGCTACACCTTC
NA,NA,TRBJ1-5,TRBV7-7,CASSLEGHRRDQPQHF,TGTGCTAGCAGCTTAGAAGGACATCGCCGGGATCAGCCCCAGCATTTT
NA,TRBD1,TRBJ2-7,TRBV13,CASSLGVQGAPPQYF,TGTGCCAGCAGCTTAGGTGTCCAGGGGGCGCCCCCGCAGTACTTC
NA,NA,TRBJ2-5,TRBV27,CASSLSSAPGAQYF,TGTGCCAGCAGTTTATCCTCCGCCCCCGGGGCCCAGTACTTC
NA,TRBD2,TRBJ2-1,TRBV6-2/TRBV6-3,CASSPWGSGRENEQFF,TGTGCCAGCAGTCCCTGGGGTAGCGGGAGGGAGAATGAGCAGTTCTTC
NA,TRBD2,TRBJ2-5,TRBV28,CASSLAGLAGQETQYF,TGTGCCAGCAGTTTAGCCGGACTAGCAGGCCAAGAGACCCAGTACTTC
NA,NA,TRBJ2-5,TRBV7-2,CASSPMGAVETQYF,TGTGCCAGCAGCCCGATGGGGGCCGTCGAGACCCAGTACTTC
NA,NA,TRBJ1-5,TRBV28,CASSFLGSYQPQHF,TGTGCCAGCAGTTTCCTTGGGAGCTATCAGCCCCAGCATTTT
NA,TRBD1,TRBJ2-7,TRBV10-3,CAISRQGGHYEQYF,TGTGCCATCAGTAGACAGGGGGGCCACTACGAGCAGTACTTC
NA,NA,TRBJ1-2,TRBV30,CAWSVRSRDGYTF,TGTGCCTGGAGTGTACGATCGCGGGATGGCTACACCTTC
NA,NA,TRBJ1-3,TRBV4-1,CASSQGEGGYGNTIYF,TGCGCCAGCAGCCAAGGAGAGGGGGGGTATGGAAACACCATATATTTT
NA,NA,TRBJ2-7,TRBV7-6,CASSLSSRDYEQYF,TGTGCCAGCAGCTTATCGTCCAGGGACTACGAGCAGTACTTC